The 28 T cell receptor beta chains listed next were all sequenced from one sample in a study of cytomegalovirus exposure and HLA in healthy donors. The study ran its PCR with 60 Vbeta and 13 Jbeta primers. Libraries were prepared by immunoSEQ multiplex PCR; TCRdb keeps only in-frame clonotypes and omits some of them. The sample contains about 200,000 clones, approximately 80% of which appear only once. Sequenced material: PBMCs. The source of these receptors is a boy aged 2 to 10 in good health and CMV-seronegative.

CDR3 residues: CASTRTSGRNEQFF. The DNA of the CDR3 is TGCGCCAGCACCAGGACTAGCGGGAGGAATGAGCAGTTCTTC. This chain uses TRBV5-1 with TRBJ2-1; 14 bases map to TRBD2. The germline CDR1 and CDR2 sequences are SGHRS and YFSETQ. The CDR3 consists of 14 residues. J gave up 7 bases and V 6 bases, and 3 bases lay outside the gene matches.

The V gene is TRBV6-5, the J gene TRBJ1-6; perhaps TRBD1 as D (6 bases). Germline CDR1 MNHEY, CDR2 SVGAGI. V was trimmed by 8 bases and J by 12 bases, leaving 23 bases between them. The CDR3 contains 15 residues. The CDR3 spells CASVRSGGTGGPLHF. CDR3 DNA sequence: TGTGCCAGCGTCAGGTCCGGGGGCACGGGGGGACCCCTCCACTTT.

This chain joins TRBV30 and TRBJ1-1; 7 bases are a match to TRBD1. The V gene's germline CDR1 is GTSNPN and CDR2 SVGIG (reference sequence). V lost 2 bases, J lost 7 bases, and 7 bases stayed unmatched. The CDR3 is 13 residues long. The CDR3: CAWSWGQIFEAFF. In DNA, the CDR3 is TGTGCCTGGAGTTGGGGACAGATTTTTGAAGCTTTCTTT. The full variable domain, completed using reference TRBV30 and TRBJ1-1, is SQTIHQWPATLVQPVGSPLSLECTVEGTSNPNLYWYRQAAGRGLQLLFYSVGIGQISSEVPQNLSASRPQDRQFILSSKKLLLSDSGFYLCAWSWGQIFEAFFGQGTRLTVV.

This clone was seen more than once but under ten times. The genes are TRBV30 and TRBJ1-1; a possible D gene is TRBD1 (6 bases). Germline V gives CDR1 GTSNPN, CDR2 SVGIG (reference sequence). The CDR3 is made up of 14 amino acids. V was trimmed by 3 bases and J by 4 bases, leaving 15 bases between them. The CDR3 DNA reads TGTGCCTGGAGGAGCGGACAGCTGGGCACTGAAGCTTTCTTT. Its protein is CAWRSGQLGTEAFF.

This clone was recorded only once. V gene TRBV7-2 combines with J gene TRBJ2-1, with D perhaps TRBD2 (6 bases). CDR1 SGHTA and CDR2 FQGNSA come from the germline V gene. Trimming stripped 6 bases from V and 7 bases from J, with 22 bases between. The CDR3 is 16 amino acids. The CDR3 reads CASRPGESTSLNEQFF. CDR3 nucleotide sequence: TGTGCCAGCAGACCCGGAGAATCGACTAGTTTAAATGAGCAGTTCTTC.

The J gene is TRBJ1-5, the V gene TRBV18; 10 bases match TRBD1. The CDR3 totals 14 residues. Germline CDR1 and CDR2: KGHSH and LQKENI. V was pared by 3 bases and J by 10 bases, with 6 bases of the junction left unmatched. The DNA for the CDR3 is TGTGCCAGCTCACCGGGACAGGGGAGTGAACCCCAGCATTTT. Protein sequence: CASSPGQGSEPQHF.

The chain uses TRBV27 and TRBJ1-3, with D tentatively TRBD1 (6 bases). The ends were cut back, 6 bases at V and 6 bases at J, with 15 bases in the middle. The length of the CDR3 is 14 residues. Germline V CDR1 and CDR2: MNHEY, SMNVEV (reference sequence). The CDR3 loop reads CASRGGTYLNTIYF. The CDR3 DNA is TGTGCCAGCAGGGGGGGGACATACCTAAACACCATATATTTT.

The genes are TRBV7-6 and TRBJ2-5, with TRBD2 matching over 8 bases. The CDR3 totals 17 residues. Germline trimming cut 1 base from V and 5 bases from J; bases unmatched to any gene: 12. The V gene's germline CDR1 is SGHVS and CDR2 FNYEAQ. The chain's CDR3 is CASSLVPAREAGETQYF. CDR3 sequence (DNA): TGTGCCAGCAGCTTAGTCCCGGCGCGGGAGGCCGGCGAGACCCAGTACTTC.

The rearrangement uses TRBV9 and TRBJ2-5, with 11 bases aligning to TRBD2. CDR3 length equals 16 residues. Per the germline V gene, CDR1 is SGDLS and CDR2 is YYNGEE. V lost 0 bases, J lost 3 bases, and 4 bases stayed unmatched. The CDR3 DNA follows: TGTGCCAGCAGCGTAGCTCTAGCGGGGGGCGAAGAGACCCAGTACTTC. Amino acids: CASSVALAGGEETQYF.

The chain employs TRBV7-8 and TRBJ2-1; tentative D call: TRBD1 (6 bases). Trimming pared 1 base from V and 8 bases from J, leaving 18 bases between. CDR1 is SGHVS and CDR2 is FQNEAQ in the germline V gene. The CDR3 is 16 amino acids. This chain's CDR3 is CASSLENRVGRYEQFF. DNA for the CDR3: TGTGCCAGCAGCTTAGAAAACAGGGTAGGTAGGTATGAGCAGTTCTTC.

The chain carries TRBV7-9 and TRBJ1-1; a possible D gene is TRBD1 (5 bases). V was clipped by 8 bases and J by 7 bases, with 23 bases between them. The V gene's germline CDR1 is SEHNR and CDR2 FQNEAQ (reference sequence). The CDR3 extends over 15 amino acids. Here the CDR3 DNA reads TGTGCCAGCCGACAGAGCCCCTACGCGGATCTTGAAGCTTTCTTT. It is translated as CASRQSPYADLEAFF.

This clone was recorded once. The chain joins TRBV30 to TRBJ1-2; TRBD1 matches 7 bases. Germline CDR1 is GTSNPN and CDR2 is SVGIG (reference sequence). The CDR3 has 14 residues. Trimming cost V 0 bases and J 4 bases; bases outside gene matches: 5. Here the CDR3 reads CAWSVREGAYGYTF. The CDR3 bases are TGTGCCTGGAGTGTACGAGAGGGGGCCTATGGCTACACCTTC.

This chain connects TRBV15 to TRBJ1-1; TRBD1 agrees at 7 bases. CDR1 and CDR2 (germline): LNHNV, YYDKDF (reference sequence). The CDR3 loop spans 14 amino acids. The J segment lost 3 bases and the V segment lost 3 bases, leaving 4 bases of the junction unmatched. This CDR3 is CATSRTGTHTEAFF. CDR3 coding DNA: TGTGCCACCAGCAGGACAGGGACCCACACTGAAGCTTTCTTT.

V is TRBV6-1 and J is TRBJ1-6; a possible D gene is TRBD1 (6 bases). This CDR3 has 13 amino acids. Trimming cost V 8 bases and J 5 bases, with 10 bases left between them. The V gene's germline CDR1 is MNHNS and CDR2 SASEGT. For the CDR3, the DNA is TGTGCCAGCGGGGGCTTCGATAATTCACCCCTCCACTTT. Translating gives CASGGFDNSPLHF.

The chain couples TRBV30 to TRBJ2-7; TRBD2 matches at 7 bases. The CDR3 runs 14 residues. With 2 bases clipped from V and 2 bases from J, the junction kept 6 bases outside the gene matches. Germline V gene lookup returns CDR1 GTSNPN and CDR2 SVGIG (reference sequence). The CDR3 here is CAWSTGGTPYEQYF. As DNA, the CDR3 is TGTGCCTGGAGTACGGGGGGAACCCCCTACGAGCAGTACTTC.

The chain recombines TRBV5-1 with TRBJ1-3, with D possibly TRBD1 on 6 matching bases. V shed 3 bases and J shed 6 bases, with 13 bases lying between them. The germline gives CDR1 SGHRS, CDR2 YFSETQ. There are 14 residues in the CDR3. The CDR3 sequence is CASSSSTGTNTIYF. DNA of the CDR3: TGCGCCAGCAGCTCTTCGACAGGAACAAACACCATATATTTT.

The chain joins TRBV18 to TRBJ2-5; D is unclear. Per the germline V gene, CDR1 is KGHSH and CDR2 is LQKENI. The CDR3 runs 13 residues. Trimming took off 2 bases at V and 2 bases at J, with 6 bases between the two ends. The CDR3 protein is CASSPGRQETQYF. In DNA form, the CDR3 reads TGTGCCAGCTCACCAGGGCGTCAAGAGACCCAGTACTTC.

The chain combines TRBV6-5 with TRBJ1-2, with 7 bases lining up with TRBD1. The length of the CDR3 is 14 residues. Germline CDR1 and CDR2: MNHEY and SVGAGI. V was pared by 5 bases and J by 3 bases, with 6 bases of the junction left unmatched. The CDR3 sequence is CASSPRQGDYGYTF. The DNA for the CDR3 is TGTGCCAGCAGTCCAAGACAGGGCGACTATGGCTACACCTTC.

The chain couples TRBV27 to TRBJ2-3; the D gene is possibly TRBD1 (5 bases). The germline CDR1 and CDR2 sequences are MNHEY and SMNVEV (reference sequence). The germline V and J ends were trimmed by 5 bases and 1 base, with 13 bases remaining between them. The length of the CDR3 is 15 residues. As DNA, the CDR3 is TGTGCCAGCAGTATGCGCCAGGGTGGCACAGATACGCAGTATTTT. Amino acids: CASSMRQGGTDTQYF.

Concerning this clone itself: The same CDR3 is also encoded by other DNA sequences in this sample. This sequence joins TRBV27 and TRBJ2-3, with 7 bases matching TRBD2. Trimming removed 2 bases from V and 1 base from J; junction bases left unmatched: 3. This CDR3 region has 15 residues. Per the germline V gene, CDR1 is MNHEY and CDR2 is SMNVEV (reference sequence). The CDR3 protein is CASSLGTSGTDTQYF. The DNA of the CDR3 is TGTGCCAGCAGTTTAGGAACTAGCGGCACAGATACGCAGTATTTT.

The CDR3 DNA reads TGTGCCAGCAGTTACTACGGACTGTCAGACTACGAGCAGTACTTC. It is translated as CASSYYGLSDYEQYF. The rearrangement links TRBV6-5 to TRBJ2-5; D might be TRBD2 (5 bases). The end of the DNA fits TRBJ2-7 better, so the J call may be wrong. Looked up from germline, CDR1 is MNHEY and CDR2 is SVGAGI. This CDR3 comprises 15 residues.

The V and J genes are TRBV5-8 and TRBJ2-3, with TRBD2 identical over 10 bases. This CDR3 is built from 17 residues. Germline CDR1 SGHTS, CDR2 YDEGEE. The V gene end was trimmed by 1 base and the J gene end by 6 bases; junction bases not matched to a gene: 11. The CDR3 sequence is CASSLLSSGRALDTQYF. Here the CDR3 DNA reads TGTGCCAGCAGCTTGTTATCCAGCGGGAGGGCTTTGGATACGCAGTATTTT.

The V gene is TRBV9, the J gene TRBJ2-3; D might be TRBD2 (8 bases). Germline V gene data show CDR1 as SGDLS and CDR2 as YYNGEE. The V end lost 4 bases, the J end lost 0 bases, and 18 bases lay between the germline ends. The CDR3 runs 17 residues. In nucleotides, the CDR3 is TGTGCCAGCAGCCAGGGGGTAGCGGGGATTAGCACAGATACGCAGTATTTT. Amino acids: CASSQGVAGISTDTQYF.

The J gene is TRBJ2-7, the V gene TRBV29-1; no clear D gene. CDR1 is SQVTM and CDR2 is ANQGSEA in the germline V gene. The CDR3 is made up of 12 amino acids. V was cut by 4 bases and J by 3 bases, with 10 bases left in between. The CDR3 sequence is CSVGGQSYEQYF. The CDR3 DNA sequence: TGCAGCGTTGGTGGGCAGAGCTACGAGCAGTACTTC.

The sample holds one count of this clone. The sample carries other DNA sequences with the same CDR3. The V gene is TRBV27, the J gene TRBJ2-1, with 12 nucleotides matching TRBD2. Germline loops: CDR1 MNHEY, CDR2 SMNVEV (reference sequence). This CDR3 has 15 residues. V lost 6 bases, J lost 4 bases, and 4 bases stayed unmatched. CDR3 DNA sequence: TGTGCCAGCAGCCCCGGGACTAGCGGGTACAATGAGCAGTTCTTC. This gives the protein CASSPGTSGYNEQFF.

This clone was seen a few times. The rearrangement joins TRBV6-1 to TRBJ1-4, with 8 bases aligning to TRBD1. Germline assignment: CDR1 MNHNS and CDR2 SASEGT. The length of the CDR3 is 16 residues. V was clipped by 4 bases and J by 6 bases; unmatched bases: 10. The CDR3 DNA is TGTGCCAGCAGTGGCCGTTCGGGACAGGATTATGAAAAACTGTTTTTT. Translating it yields CASSGRSGQDYEKLFF.

This clone occurred once. The chain joins TRBV4-2 to TRBJ2-5; TRBD2 aligns across 14 bases. Germline trimming cut 4 bases from V and 1 base from J; bases unmatched to any gene: 5. The CDR3 extends over 17 amino acids. Germline CDR1 is LGHNA and CDR2 is YNFKEQ. For the CDR3, the DNA is TGTGCCAGCAGCCCCCGGACTAGCGGGGGGTTCCAAGAGACCCAGTACTTC. Amino acid sequence: CASSPRTSGGFQETQYF.

This rearrangement joins TRBV5-8 to TRBJ2-5; perhaps TRBD1 as D (6 bases). V lost 1 base and J 5 bases, leaving 12 bases between the germline ends. Germline CDR1 is SGHTS and CDR2 is YDEGEE. This CDR3 comprises 14 residues. CDR3 loop: CASSLNRVGETQYF. Here the CDR3 DNA reads TGTGCCAGCAGCTTGAACAGGGTCGGGGAGACCCAGTACTTC.